This T cell receptor (beta chain) originates from a study of Graves' ophthalmopathy and Graves' hyperthyroidism. As for this clonotype: Antigen unknown.

The TCR beta CDR3 regions underwent amplification from RNA transcripts. HTBI primers served in a first-round RT-PCR, which a second-round multiplex PCR followed. TCRdb re-analysed the multiplex PCR reads in MiXCR, keeping a single row per CDR3 protein. The data show about 1.1 million distinct CDR3 sequences, roughly 35% seen once. The germline gives CDR1 SGHAT, CDR2 FQNNGV. V was cut by 3 bases and J by 11 bases, with 8 bases left in between. This CDR3 spans 11 amino acids. The diagnosis was founded upon clinical symptoms, serum thyroxine, TRAb, thyroid ultrasound and orbital computed tomography. Points from the study as a whole: Sensitivity reached nearly 71% and specificity around 72% when the model predicted ophthalmopathy progression. Most thyroid clonotypes with frequency above 0.001 were detected in blood too.

This receptor was obtained from an adult man with Graves' hyperthyroidism. The sample comprised peripheral blood or thyroid tissue (not recorded which). This chain connects TRBV11-2 to TRBJ1-5, with D hard to call. CDR3 protein: CASSFQETQHF. CDR3 bases: TGTGCCAGCAGCTTCCAAGAGACCCAGCATTTT.